Presented here are 10 T cell receptor beta chains from one specimen sequenced in a study of cytomegalovirus exposure and HLA in healthy donors. Primers included in the PCR were 60 Vbeta and 13 Jbeta primers. The data were produced by immunoSEQ multiplex PCR, yet TCRdb's version contains in-frame clones alone and is incomplete. The table lists 110,000 or so clones, over 70% of them singletons. The sequencing sample was made of PBMCs. These receptors came from a man in his thirties or forties in good health and CMV-seronegative.

The rearrangement joins TRBV18 to TRBJ2-7, with 8 bases identical to TRBD2. With V trimmed by 3 bases and J by 5 bases, 9 bases remained unmatched. The CDR3 has 15 amino acids. From germline, CDR1 is KGHSH and CDR2 LQKENI. In DNA, the CDR3 is TGTGCCAGCTCACCCGCCGGGACTAGATCCCACGAGCAGTACTTC. This translates into CASSPAGTRSHEQYF.

This clone was observed a handful of times. The V call is TRBV7-6, the J call TRBJ2-1; 11 bases line up with TRBD2. The germline V gene has CDR1 SGHVS and CDR2 FNYEAQ. V gave up 5 bases and J gave up 3 bases; unmatched junction bases: 6. This CDR3 has 16 amino acids. The CDR3 loop is CASSALAGGGYNEQFF. DNA of the CDR3: TGTGCCAGCAGCGCCCTAGCGGGGGGCGGCTACAATGAGCAGTTCTTC. Filled out from reference TRBV7-6 and TRBJ2-1, the complete variable domain reads GAGVSQSPRYKVTKRGQDVALRCDPISGHVSLYWYRQALGQGPEFLTYFNYEAQQDKSGLPNDRFSAERPEGSISTLTIQRTEQRDSAMYRCASSALAGGGYNEQFFGPGTRLTVL.

This sequence joins TRBV30 and TRBJ1-2; TRBD1 might be the D (6 bases). The V gene's germline CDR1 is GTSNPN and CDR2 SVGIG (reference sequence). This CDR3 has 12 residues. V was cut by 2 bases and J by 4 bases, with 8 bases left in between. CDR3 sequence: CAWSRDTYGYTF. In nucleotides, the CDR3 is TGTGCCTGGAGTCGGGACACCTATGGCTACACCTTC.

This rearrangement joins TRBV7-9 to TRBJ2-5; D is perhaps TRBD1 (6 bases). Per germline, CDR1 SEHNR and CDR2 FQNEAQ (reference sequence). The CDR3 extends over 14 amino acids. V lost 6 bases and J 1 base, leaving 12 bases between the germline ends. The CDR3 nucleotides read TGTGCCAGCAGTAAAAGAGGGGGCCAAGAGACCCAGTACTTC. Its translation is CASSKRGGQETQYF. Variable domain in full (rest from reference TRBV7-9 and TRBJ2-5): DTGVSQNPRHKITKRGQNVTFRCDPISEHNRLYWYRQTLGQGPEFLTYFQNEAQLEKSRLLSDRFSAERPKGSFSTLEIQRTEQGDSAMYLCASSKRGGQETQYFGPGTRLLVL.

About this clone: One junction end does not reproduce the germline sequence, and a read error may be involved. The V and J genes are TRBV6-5 and TRBJ2-7; D possibly corresponds to TRBD2 (6 bases). The CDR3 length is 15 residues. The germline gives CDR1 MNHEY, CDR2 SVGAGI. DNA for the CDR3: TGTGCCAGCATTTACTTTGTGTCGGGGGACCACGAGCAGTACTTC. Amino acids: CASIYFVSGDHEQYF.

The chain combines TRBV5-1 with TRBJ2-3, with TRBD2 matching over 7 bases. V lost 6 bases and J lost 5; bases outside the gene matches: 9. Germline V gene lookup returns CDR1 SGHRS and CDR2 YFSETQ. CDR3 length: 14 residues. The CDR3, as DNA: TGCGCCAGCACCGGGGGAGGGCCCATAGATACGCAGTATTTT. The encoded protein is CASTGGGPIDTQYF.

This clone was picked up a small number of times. The chain links TRBV7-2 to TRBJ2-3; D gene uncertain. The CDR3 totals 15 residues. In germline, CDR1 is SGHTA, CDR2 FQGNSA. The V end lost 0 bases, the J end lost 1 base, and 8 bases lay between the germline ends. CDR3 sequence reads: CASSLARPGTDTQYF. The CDR3, as DNA: TGTGCCAGCAGCTTAGCGAGGCCAGGCACAGATACGCAGTATTTT.

The CDR3 is CASSLTGESTNEKLFF. In DNA, the CDR3 is TGCGCCAGCAGCCTCACGGGTGAATCAACTAATGAAAAACTGTTTTTT. The gene calls are TRBV5-1 and TRBJ1-4; the D is unclear. The CDR3 is 16 residues long. Trimming pared 4 bases from V and 0 bases from J, leaving 13 bases between. Germline V gene lookup returns CDR1 SGHRS and CDR2 YFSETQ.

This clone has just a few counts. J is TRBJ1-2 and V is TRBV4-1; D unclear. CDR3 length: 13 amino acids. Germline V gene sequence: CDR1 MGHRA, CDR2 YSYEKL. Trimming left V 8 bases short and J 1 base short, with 11 bases between. The CDR3 DNA follows: TGCGCCAGCTCATCGGGGATTAACTATGGCTACACCTTC. Its translation: CASSSGINYGYTF.

This clone is medium-sized in the sample. The rearrangement links TRBV6-5 to TRBJ1-1; D is unclear. From germline, CDR1 is MNHEY and CDR2 SVGAGI. The V end was cut by 8 bases, the J end by 5 bases, with 9 bases between. The CDR3 is 11 residues long. The CDR3 loop reads CASRENTEAFF. CDR3 in DNA: TGTGCCAGCCGAGAGAATACTGAAGCTTTCTTT.